The clone carrying this T cell receptor (beta chain) was detected only a few times. Other DNA sequences of this sample code for an identical CDR3. V lost 1 base, J lost 5 bases, and 6 bases lay in between. The germline V gene has CDR1 SGHDT and CDR2 YYEEEE. This CDR3 has 12 residues. These data are taken from a study of OX40 agonist ivuxolimab in advanced cancers. Background on the study: Dosing consisted of intravenous ivuxolimab at 0.01 to 10 mg/kg every 2 weeks.

Some clones are missing from TCRdb's copy, which holds only in-frame ones; the method was immunoSEQ multiplex PCR. The profile covers around 19,000 clones, with more than 60% appearing a single time and 30% to 40% taken by the ten largest. The input for sequencing was CD4+ or CD8+ T cells sorted from blood, taken in a trial of the OX40 agonist ivuxolimab. This chain joins TRBV5-6 and TRBJ1-1; D is undetermined. This TCR was sampled from an adult with an advanced solid tumor such as melanoma, head and neck, liver or kidney cancer. In DNA, the CDR3 is TGTGCCAGCAGCTTGAGAGGGACTGAAGCTTTCTTT. This encodes CASSLRGTEAFF.